The T cell receptor beta chain under discussion was sequenced for a study of T cells in Graves' hyperthyroidism and ophthalmopathy. This clonotype was seen a few times. Its matching antigen is unknown. Study observations and caveats: Peripheral blood also featured most of the thyroid clonotypes expanded above 0.001.

Amplification of TCR beta CDR3 regions used RNA as the template. The primer set for the first-round RT-PCR of the TCR CDR3 was HTBI. TCRdb re-derived calls from the multiplex PCR reads in MiXCR, one entry per CDR3 protein. The sample yields hundreds of thousands of distinct CDR3 sequences, 15% to 20% seen once. The length of the CDR3 is 13 residues. The germline CDR1 and CDR2 sequences are SGHTA and FQGTGA. Trimming removed 3 bases at V and 7 bases at J, with 9 bases between. The study included ophthalmopathy patients with Clinical Activity Score at least 3, NOSPECS grade at least 4 and duration under 3 months. The study left out patients who had uncontrolled infection, other autoimmune disease, pregnancy or lactation.

This sequence originates from a woman aged 60-75 years with Graves' ophthalmopathy. The chain uses TRBV7-3 and TRBJ2-2; no firm D call. Material: blood. The CDR3 region is CASSFSRVGELFF. CDR3 nucleotides: TGTGCCAGCAGCTTTAGTCGGGTCGGGGAGCTGTTTTTT.